This TCR beta chain was sequenced in a study of T-cell reconstitution after alpha-beta-depleted transplantation in children. Researchers prepared the TCRbeta library using unique molecular identifiers, the study reports. TCRdb reprocessed the PCR reads via MiXCR and lists one record per CDR3 protein. The sample lists about 590,000 distinct CDR3 sequences; roughly 13% were seen once. CDR3 length: 14 residues. Germline V gives CDR1 SGHRS, CDR2 YFSETQ. With 1 base removed from V and 4 bases from J, the gap between germline ends came to 11 bases. The material was PBMCs, mostly from graft donor cells, obtained 360 days after TCRalphabeta/CD19-depleted stem cell transplant. This clonotype was sampled from a male patient between 5 and 17 years old who had a stem cell transplant for acute myeloid leukemia, so the T cells may come from the graft donor. V gene TRBV5-1 combines with J gene TRBJ1-1; D remains unclear. The CDR3 nucleotides are TGCGCCAGCAGCTTGAACGTCGTCGGCACTGAAGCTTTCTTT. This codes for CASSLNVVGTEAFF.